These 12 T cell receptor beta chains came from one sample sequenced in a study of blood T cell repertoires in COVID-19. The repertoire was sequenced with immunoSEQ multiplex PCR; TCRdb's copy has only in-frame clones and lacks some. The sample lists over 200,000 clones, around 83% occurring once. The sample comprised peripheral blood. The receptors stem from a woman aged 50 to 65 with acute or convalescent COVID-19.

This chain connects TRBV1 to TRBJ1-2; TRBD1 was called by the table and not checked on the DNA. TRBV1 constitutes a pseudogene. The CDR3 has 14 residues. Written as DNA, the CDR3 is TGCACCAGCAGCCCGTACAGGGAGAACTATGGCTACACCTTC. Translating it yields CTSSPYRENYGYTF.

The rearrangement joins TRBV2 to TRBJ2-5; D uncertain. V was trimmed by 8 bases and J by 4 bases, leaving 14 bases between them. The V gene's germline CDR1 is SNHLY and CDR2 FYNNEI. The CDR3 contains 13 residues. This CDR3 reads CASLANPVETQYF. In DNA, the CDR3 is TGTGCCAGCCTCGCTAACCCCGTAGAGACCCAGTACTTC.

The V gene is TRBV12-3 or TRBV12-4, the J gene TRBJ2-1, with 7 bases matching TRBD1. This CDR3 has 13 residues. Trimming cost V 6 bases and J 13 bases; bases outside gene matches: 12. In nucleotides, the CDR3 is TGTGCCAGCAGCCCACCGGGACAGTCTGATCAGTTCTTC. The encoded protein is CASSPPGQSDQFF.

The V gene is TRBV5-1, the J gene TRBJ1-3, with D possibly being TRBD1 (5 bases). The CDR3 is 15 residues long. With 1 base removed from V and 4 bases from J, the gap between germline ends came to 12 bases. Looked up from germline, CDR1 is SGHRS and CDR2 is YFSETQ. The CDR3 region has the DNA TGCGCCAGCAGCTTGCAGGGCTACGAGGGAAACACCATATATTTT. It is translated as CASSLQGYEGNTIYF.

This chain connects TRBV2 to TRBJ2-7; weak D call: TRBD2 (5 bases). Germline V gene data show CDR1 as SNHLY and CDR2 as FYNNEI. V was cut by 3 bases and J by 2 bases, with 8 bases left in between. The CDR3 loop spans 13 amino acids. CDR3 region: CASSDGSAYEQYF. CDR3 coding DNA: TGTGCCAGCAGTGATGGTAGCGCCTACGAGCAGTACTTC.

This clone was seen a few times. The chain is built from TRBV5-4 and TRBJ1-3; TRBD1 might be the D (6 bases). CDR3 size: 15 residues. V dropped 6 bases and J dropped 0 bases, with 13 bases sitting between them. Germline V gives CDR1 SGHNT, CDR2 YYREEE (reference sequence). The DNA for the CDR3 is TGTGCCAGCAAGAGAAGGGGGAGCTCTGGAAACACCATATATTTT. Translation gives CASKRRGSSGNTIYF.

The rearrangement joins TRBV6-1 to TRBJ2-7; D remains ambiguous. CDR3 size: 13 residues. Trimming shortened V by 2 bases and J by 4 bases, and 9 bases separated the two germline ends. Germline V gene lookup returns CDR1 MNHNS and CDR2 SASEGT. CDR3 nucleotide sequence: TGTGCCAGCAGTGAACCCCCGGTATACGAGCAGTACTTC. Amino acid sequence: CASSEPPVYEQYF.

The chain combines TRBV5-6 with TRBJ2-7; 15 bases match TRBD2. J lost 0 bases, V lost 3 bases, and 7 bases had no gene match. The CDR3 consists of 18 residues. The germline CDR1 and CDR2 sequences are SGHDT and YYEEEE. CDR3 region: CASSSGLAGGPSSYEQYF. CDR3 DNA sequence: TGTGCCAGCAGCTCCGGACTAGCGGGAGGGCCGAGCTCCTACGAGCAGTACTTC.

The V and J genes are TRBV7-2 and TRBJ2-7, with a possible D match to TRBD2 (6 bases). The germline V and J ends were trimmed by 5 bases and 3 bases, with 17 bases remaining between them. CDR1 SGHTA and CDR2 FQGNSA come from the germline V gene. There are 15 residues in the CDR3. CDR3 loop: CASSPTSSMLYEQYF. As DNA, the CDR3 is TGTGCCAGCAGCCCGACTAGTTCAATGCTCTACGAGCAGTACTTC.

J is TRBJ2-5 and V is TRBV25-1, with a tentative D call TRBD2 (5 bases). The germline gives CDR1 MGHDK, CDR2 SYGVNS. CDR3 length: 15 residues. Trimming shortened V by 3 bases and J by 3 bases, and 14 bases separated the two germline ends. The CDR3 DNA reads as TGTGCCAGCAGTGAGGACGCGGGTTTTAAAGAGACCCAGTACTTC. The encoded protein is CASSEDAGFKETQYF.

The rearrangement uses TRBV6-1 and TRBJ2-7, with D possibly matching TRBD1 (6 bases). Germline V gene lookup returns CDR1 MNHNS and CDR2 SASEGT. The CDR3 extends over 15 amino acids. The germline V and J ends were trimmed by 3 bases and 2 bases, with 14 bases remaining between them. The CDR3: CASSDRDTLPYEQYF. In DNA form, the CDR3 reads TGTGCCAGCAGTGATCGGGACACCCTACCCTACGAGCAGTACTTC.

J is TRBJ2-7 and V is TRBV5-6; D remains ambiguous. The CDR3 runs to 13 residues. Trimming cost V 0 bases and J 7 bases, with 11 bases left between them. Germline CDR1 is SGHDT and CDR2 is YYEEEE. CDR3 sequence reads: CASSLVDVYEQYF. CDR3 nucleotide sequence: TGTGCCAGCAGCTTGGTAGATGTTTATGAGCAGTACTTC.